Here is one T cell receptor beta chain with its context. The antigen is unknown. CDR3 length equals 16 residues. J gave up 7 bases and V 5 bases, and 12 bases lay outside the gene matches. The germline CDR1 and CDR2 sequences are LNHDA and SQIVND (reference sequence). This entry comes from a study of T cell responses to AZD1222 COVID-19 vaccine. Study-wide results and limits: Sampling captured repertoires only after the peak T cell response. As reported, nearly half of all spike-specific TCRs target variant regions that are unmutated. Increases in Spike-specific TCR breadth and depth were seen after two AZD1222 doses. Donors in the cohort were predominantly white British and more often female, and clonal diversity was possibly underestimated.

This table comes from immunoSEQ multiplex PCR, and its TCRdb copy is limited to in-frame clones, with some not included. Among about 130,000 clones, approximately 85% were seen once, and the ten largest hold about 17%. The V call is TRBV19, the J call TRBJ1-4, with 8 bases that match TRBD1. Specimen: peripheral blood, collected on day 0 of MenACWY control vaccination. This clonotype was sampled from an adult in good health. For the CDR3, the DNA is TGTGCCAGTAGTTTGGTCTTGGGGACAGGCGGTGAAAAACTGTTTTTT. Protein: CASSLVLGTGGEKLFF.